Presented here are 26 T cell receptor beta chains from one specimen sequenced in a study of T cell responses to AZD1222 COVID-19 vaccine (dated by TCRdb to about 2021). Sample time point, as interpreted from the label and publication: baseline before first vaccination. The library was built by means of the immunoSEQ multiplex PCR assay. TCRdb limited this immuneACCESS table to in-frame rearrangements with V and J called. A share of clones is missing; checked studies link under half to unresolved V genes, and the rest is unexplained. This sample gives around 250,000 clones in total; 93% of them show up just once. Roughly 0.6% of the sample is taken by the ten largest. Source: peripheral blood, taken on day 0 of AZD1222 vaccination. These TCRs come from an adult in good health.

The chain combines TRBV2 with TRBJ2-3; 12 bases map to TRBD2. Per germline, CDR1 SNHLY and CDR2 FYNNEI. With 6 bases clipped from V and 9 bases from J, the junction kept 7 bases outside the gene matches. CDR3 length: 14 residues. CDR3 sequence reads: CASRASGGAWTQYF. In nucleotides, the CDR3 is TGTGCCAGCAGGGCTAGCGGGGGGGCCTGGACGCAGTATTTT.

The J gene is TRBJ1-1, the V gene TRBV28; D unclear. V gave up 7 bases and J gave up 5 bases, with 11 bases separating them. The germline gives CDR1 MDHEN, CDR2 SYDVKM. The CDR3 has 12 amino acids. CDR3 nucleotides: TGTGCCAGCACCCTAGGGCGGACTGAAGCTTTCTTT. Its protein is CASTLGRTEAFF.

In this sample, this clone turned up once. The chain recombines TRBV28 with TRBJ2-7; TRBD1 aligns across 8 bases. The germline CDR1 and CDR2 sequences are MDHEN and SYDVKM. The trim removed 5 bases at V and 2 bases at J, leaving 8 bases unmatched. The CDR3 is 15 amino acids. The CDR3 DNA follows: TGTGCCAGCAGTCCGTGGTGGACAGGGACCTACGAGCAGTACTTC. Amino acid sequence: CASSPWWTGTYEQYF.

Note on this clone: Other nucleotide sequences in the sample specify the same CDR3. The chain links TRBV3-1 (or the pseudogene TRBV3-2) to TRBJ2-5; no firm D call. Trimming stripped 1 base from V and 5 bases from J, with 5 bases between. Germline V lookup: CDR1 LGHDT, CDR2 YNNKEL (reference sequence). This CDR3 region has 12 residues. This CDR3 is CASSQVRETQYF. In DNA form, the CDR3 reads TGTGCCAGCAGCCAAGTCCGGGAGACCCAGTACTTC.

The CDR3 here is CASSLQRLALEQFF. The CDR3 bases are TGTGCCAGCTCACTCCAAAGACTAGCTCTGGAGCAGTTCTTC. This rearrangement joins TRBV18 to TRBJ2-1, with 7 bases fitting TRBD2. The length of the CDR3 is 14 residues. CDR1 is KGHSH, CDR2 LQKENI, per germline. Unmatched junction bases numbered 10, after V lost 4 bases and J lost 10 bases.

The gene calls are TRBV28 and TRBJ1-1, with a tentative D call TRBD1 (5 bases). Germline CDR1 reads MDHEN; CDR2 reads SYDVKM. The CDR3 has 15 residues. Trimming pared 6 bases from V and 4 bases from J, leaving 18 bases between. CDR3 DNA: TGTGCCAGCAGGATTCGCGGGGGACGGGCCACTGAAGCTTTCTTT. Translation gives CASRIRGGRATEAFF.

The V and J genes are TRBV3-1 (or the pseudogene TRBV3-2) and TRBJ2-1; 10 bases map to TRBD2. Per germline, CDR1 LGHDT and CDR2 YNNKEL (reference sequence). V lost 4 bases, J lost 4 bases, and 7 bases stayed unmatched. The CDR3 has 16 amino acids. The CDR3 DNA reads TGTGCCAGCAGCCCATGGCTAGCGGGGGATTACAATGAGCAGTTCTTC. Encoded protein: CASSPWLAGDYNEQFF.

The chain has TRBV18 and TRBJ2-1; 15 bases line up with TRBD2. In germline, CDR1 is KGHSH, CDR2 LQKENI. The length of the CDR3 is 18 residues. J was trimmed by 7 bases and V by 0 bases; bases with no gene match: 7. In DNA form, the CDR3 reads TGTGCCAGCTCACCACCGGGACTAGCGGGAGGTTATACGAATGAGCAGTTCTTC. Protein product: CASSPPGLAGGYTNEQFF.

The J gene is TRBJ2-7, the V gene TRBV21-1. TRBV21-1 is a pseudogene locus. The CDR3 loop spans 13 amino acids. CDR3 nucleotides: TGTGCCAGCAGCAAAGTGAGGGGTTACGAGCAGTACTTC. Protein sequence: CASSKVRGYEQYF.

The chain employs TRBV24-1 and TRBJ2-1, with 7 bases aligning to TRBD2. The CDR3 contains 16 residues. Germline V gives CDR1 KGHDR, CDR2 SFDVKD. The ends lost 1 base at V and 0 bases at J; junction bases unmatched: 2. The DNA of the CDR3 is TGTGCCACCAGTGATTTACGGGGGGACTCCTACAATGAGCAGTTCTTC. Its translation is CATSDLRGDSYNEQFF.

The chain recombines TRBV6-5 with TRBJ2-5; D is possibly TRBD1 (5 bases). Per germline, CDR1 MNHEY and CDR2 SVGAGI. This CDR3 spans 13 amino acids. Trimming took off 7 bases at V and 3 bases at J, with 12 bases between the two ends. CDR3 amino acids: CASIRAGKETQYF. As DNA, the CDR3 is TGTGCCAGCATAAGAGCAGGGAAAGAGACCCAGTACTTC.

CDR3 loop: CASSVRGRGSTDTQYF. The CDR3 DNA sequence: TGTGCCAGCAGTGTTAGGGGGCGCGGTAGCACAGATACGCAGTATTTT. The genes are TRBV6-1 and TRBJ2-3; TRBD1 agrees at 7 bases. The germline gives CDR1 MNHNS, CDR2 SASEGT. CDR3 size: 16 residues. The V segment lost 4 bases and the J segment 0 bases; nucleotides outside the gene matches: 7.

This clone showed up just once. The V gene is TRBV19, the J gene TRBJ1-5, with D possibly TRBD1 on 6 matching bases. Germline V CDR1 and CDR2: LNHDA, SQIVND (reference sequence). Trimming pared 5 bases from V and 4 bases from J, leaving 9 bases between. The CDR3 covers 13 residues. DNA for the CDR3: TGTGCCAGTAGTTCGGACAGAAATCAGCCCCAGCATTTT. It is translated as CASSSDRNQPQHF.

The genes are TRBV3-1 (or the pseudogene TRBV3-2) and TRBJ1-6; D remains ambiguous. The CDR3 consists of 14 residues. Trimming removed 1 base at V and 7 bases at J, with 8 bases between. CDR1 is LGHDT, CDR2 YNNKEL, per germline (reference sequence). Here the CDR3 reads CASSQGRENSPLHF. CDR3 coding DNA: TGTGCCAGCAGCCAAGGCCGGGAAAATTCACCCCTCCACTTT.

This sequence joins TRBV7-3 and TRBJ2-3, with D perhaps matching TRBD2 (8 bases). The V gene's germline CDR1 is SGHTA and CDR2 FQGTGA. This CDR3 is built from 15 residues. Trimming removed 5 bases at V and 11 bases at J, with 23 bases between. CDR3 sequence reads: CASSITGTRGLRQYF. In DNA, the CDR3 is TGTGCCAGCAGCATCACCGGGACTAGGGGGCTTAGGCAGTATTTT. Filled out from reference TRBV7-3 and TRBJ2-3, the complete variable domain reads GAGVSQTPSNKVTEKGKYVELRCDPISGHTALYWYRQSLGQGPEFLIYFQGTGAADDSGLPNDRFFAVRPEGSVSTLKIQRTERGDSAVYLCASSITGTRGLRQYFGPGTRLTVL.

The chain recombines TRBV28 with TRBJ2-1; TRBD2 matches 10 bases. The CDR3 is 14 residues long. CDR1 MDHEN and CDR2 SYDVKM come from the germline V gene. The V gene end was trimmed by 10 bases and the J gene end by 1 base; junction bases not matched to a gene: 4. The CDR3 nucleotides read TGTGCCACCATTAGCGGGGGGTCCTACAATGAGCAGTTCTTC. This encodes CATISGGSYNEQFF.

The J gene is TRBJ1-5, the V gene TRBV5-8; the D is unclear. This CDR3 has 13 amino acids. Trimming stripped 4 bases from V and 6 bases from J, with 11 bases between. The germline CDR1 and CDR2 sequences are SGHTS and YDEGEE. CDR3 loop: CASSPRAGQPQHF. The DNA for the CDR3 is TGTGCCAGCAGCCCGCGGGCAGGTCAGCCCCAGCATTTT.

V and J are TRBV12-3 or TRBV12-4 and TRBJ2-5, with TRBD1 as a possible D gene (5 bases). V was trimmed by 6 bases and J by 5 bases, leaving 13 bases between them. This CDR3 region has 13 residues. CDR3 nucleotides: TGTGCCAGCAGCTTTGGTGGGGCCGAGACCCAGTACTTC. Its translation is CASSFGGAETQYF.

Notes on this clone: At the DNA level, this CDR3 is encoded by other sequences in the same sample as well. The rearrangement joins TRBV5-4 to TRBJ1-2, with 11 bases that match TRBD1. Germline trimming cut 1 base from V and 2 bases from J; bases unmatched to any gene: 4. CDR3 length equals 16 residues. Germline-derived CDR1 and CDR2 are SGHNT and YYREEE (reference sequence). The CDR3 loop is CASSLNRDRGNYGYTF. CDR3 bases: TGTGCCAGCAGCTTGAACCGGGACAGGGGGAACTATGGCTACACCTTC.

This rearrangement joins TRBV3-1 (or the pseudogene TRBV3-2) to TRBJ2-6; D unclear. V was shortened by 1 base and J by 1 base, with 2 bases between the two germline ends. The CDR3 is 14 residues long. CDR1 LGHDT and CDR2 YNNKEL come from the germline V gene (reference sequence). As DNA, the CDR3 is TGTGCCAGCAGCCAAGCATCTGGGGCCAACGTCCTGACTTTC. Its protein is CASSQASGANVLTF.

The rearrangement links TRBV27 to TRBJ1-1, with 7 nucleotides matching TRBD1. V shed 0 bases and J 5 bases; nucleotides not matched to a gene: 6. This CDR3 region has 15 residues. CDR1 MNHEY and CDR2 SMNVEV come from the germline V gene (reference sequence). CDR3 in DNA: TGTGCCAGCAGTTTATCGTACAGGGGAAGGACTGAAGCTTTCTTT. It yields the protein CASSLSYRGRTEAFF.

The chain recombines TRBV3-1 (or the pseudogene TRBV3-2) with TRBJ2-1; 9 bases map to TRBD2. V lost 4 bases, J lost 1 base, and 8 bases stayed unmatched. The CDR3 covers 17 residues. Germline CDR1 and CDR2: LGHDT and YNNKEL (reference sequence). CDR3 coding DNA: TGTGCCAGCAGCCTAGCGGGAGTGAGGGGGTCCTACAATGAGCAGTTCTTC. Its protein is CASSLAGVRGSYNEQFF.

The V and J genes are TRBV15 and TRBJ2-3; TRBD2 agrees at 7 bases. The length of the CDR3 is 15 residues. Per germline, CDR1 LNHNV and CDR2 YYDKDF (reference sequence). Germline trimming cut 3 bases from V and 2 bases from J; bases unmatched to any gene: 5. The CDR3 coding sequence is TGTGCCACCAGCAGTTTTGCGGGAGTCACAGATACGCAGTATTTT. Amino acids: CATSSFAGVTDTQYF.

V usage is TRBV2 and J usage is TRBJ2-2, with TRBD2 matching over 9 bases. This CDR3 spans 15 amino acids. Germline assignment: CDR1 SNHLY and CDR2 FYNNEI. The V segment lost 2 bases and the J segment 7 bases; nucleotides outside the gene matches: 5. The chain's CDR3 is CASSENLAGRGELFF. The DNA for the CDR3 is TGTGCCAGCAGTGAAAATCTAGCGGGGCGCGGGGAGCTGTTTTTT.

The genes are TRBV5-1 and TRBJ1-3; maybe TRBD1 (5 bases). V gave up 4 bases and J gave up 0 bases, with 14 bases separating them. This CDR3 spans 16 amino acids. The germline V gene encodes CDR1 SGHRS and CDR2 YFSETQ. This chain's CDR3 is CASSADGQGSGNTIYF. CDR3 sequence (DNA): TGCGCCAGCAGCGCAGACGGACAAGGCTCTGGAAACACCATATATTTT. The full variable domain, its missing parts supplied by reference TRBV5-1 and TRBJ1-3, is KAGVTQTPRYLIKTRGQQVTLSCSPISGHRSVSWYQQTPGQGLQFLFEYFSETQRNKGNFPGRFSGRQFSNSRSEMNVSTLELGDSALYLCASSADGQGSGNTIYFGEGSWLTVV.

This chain joins TRBV28 and TRBJ1-2, with 7 bases aligning to TRBD1. Trimming took 5 bases from V and 8 from J; bases not matched to a gene: 5. Germline loops: CDR1 MDHEN, CDR2 SYDVKM. This CDR3 is 12 amino acids long. The CDR3 loop reads CASSGQVEGYTF. Written as DNA, the CDR3 is TGTGCCAGCAGTGGACAGGTGGAAGGCTACACCTTC.